This entry describes one T cell receptor beta chain. This sample was included in a study of T cell responses to AZD1222 COVID-19 vaccine. Background on the study: Pooled together were second doses at about 4 or about 12 weeks.

Generated by immunoSEQ multiplex PCR, the TCRdb table keeps only in-frame clones and is missing some. The table shows 99,000 or so clones, with around nine tenths occurring only once. Germline V gives CDR1 MGHRA, CDR2 YSYEKL. The CDR3 length is 13 residues. V shed 1 base and J shed 4 bases, with 4 bases lying between them. The starting material was peripheral blood, obtained on day 0 of AZD1222 vaccination. The TCR was taken from an adult in good health. The chain employs TRBV4-1 and TRBJ1-4; D is ambiguous. Written as DNA, the CDR3 is TGCGCCAGCAGCCAAGGGGGTAATGAAAAACTGTTTTTT. Its translation: CASSQGGNEKLFF.